One and the same sample provided the 21 T cell receptor beta chains below, sequenced in a study of blood T cell repertoires in COVID-19. TCRdb keeps only in-frame clones here, not all; method: immunoSEQ multiplex PCR. Of some 180,000 clones in the sample, more than 70% were seen once. The specimen sequenced was peripheral blood. All receptors derive from a woman aged 70-85 years who had recovered from COVID-19.

The CDR3 sequence: CATSDPRGNLGTQYF. CDR3 bases: TGTGCCACCAGTGACCCTCGGGGGAACCTCGGTACGCAGTATTTT. The chain joins TRBV24-1 to TRBJ2-3; D might be TRBD2 (6 bases). Trimming pared 4 bases from V and 8 bases from J, leaving 18 bases between. The germline CDR1 and CDR2 sequences are KGHDR and SFDVKD. The CDR3 length is 15 residues.

The gene calls are TRBV15 and TRBJ2-1; maybe TRBD1 (5 bases). The CDR3 totals 15 residues. Germline V CDR1 and CDR2: LNHNV, YYDKDF (reference sequence). Deletions cut 0 bases from V and 6 bases from J, with 12 bases between. The CDR3 DNA follows: TGTGCCACCAGCAGAGAATTAGGGGCCCCCAATGAGCAGTTCTTC. This encodes CATSRELGAPNEQFF.

The rearrangement uses TRBV6-4 and TRBJ2-2, with 9 bases matching TRBD1. V was pared by 6 bases and J by 5 bases, with 1 base of the junction left unmatched. Germline V gives CDR1 MRHNA, CDR2 SNTAGT. CDR3 length equals 13 residues. CDR3 nucleotides: TGTGCCAGCAGCGGACAGGGGACCGGGGAGCTGTTTTTT. It specifies CASSGQGTGELFF.

In this sample, this clone turned up a few times. The rearrangement joins TRBV7-6 to TRBJ2-1; 10 bases map to TRBD1. Trimming at V came to 5 bases and at J to 4 bases, leaving 8 bases not matched to a gene. The CDR3 is 16 amino acids. CDR1 SGHVS and CDR2 FNYEAQ come from the germline V gene. The CDR3 bases are TGTGCCAGCAGCGCAAGACAGGGGGCGAGGTACAATGAGCAGTTCTTC. Protein sequence: CASSARQGARYNEQFF.

The chain links TRBV19 to TRBJ1-1; 10 bases fit TRBD1. Germline CDR1 and CDR2: LNHDA and SQIVND (reference sequence). The CDR3 totals 14 residues. Losses at the gene ends were 4 bases for V and 5 bases for J; bases not matched to a gene: 4. As DNA, the CDR3 is TGTGCCAGTAGTAGGGACAGGGGTCGGACTGAAGCTTTCTTT. Its translation is CASSRDRGRTEAFF.

In this sample, this clone turned up once. The rearrangement joins TRBV29-1 to TRBJ1-1, with unresolved D. The germline gives CDR1 SQVTM, CDR2 ANQGSEA. The CDR3 is 13 residues long. V shed 7 bases and J shed 0 bases, with 12 bases lying between them. CDR3 region: CSADIVMNTEAFF. CDR3 DNA: TGCAGCGCCGACATTGTAATGAACACTGAAGCTTTCTTT.

CDR3: CATSRGWGGPSTDTQYF. CDR3 nucleotide sequence: TGTGCCACCAGCAGAGGGTGGGGAGGGCCGAGCACAGATACGCAGTATTTT. The gene calls are TRBV15 and TRBJ2-3; 7 nucleotides align to TRBD2. V gave up 1 base and J gave up 0 bases; unmatched junction bases: 7. The CDR3 totals 17 residues. Germline CDR1 LNHNV, CDR2 YYDKDF (reference sequence).

The chain carries TRBV7-2 and TRBJ1-5; possible D gene TRBD1, 6 bases. V was trimmed by 5 bases and J by 9 bases, leaving 20 bases between them. This CDR3 has 15 amino acids. The germline V gene encodes CDR1 SGHTA and CDR2 FQGNSA. The chain's CDR3 is CASSPTWTAVTPQHF. CDR3 nucleotides: TGTGCCAGCAGCCCAACCTGGACAGCCGTGACGCCCCAGCATTTT.

The chain employs TRBV7-2 and TRBJ1-2; no definite D call. The CDR3 loop spans 13 amino acids. Trimming shortened V by 5 bases and J by 5 bases, and 12 bases separated the two germline ends. Germline loops: CDR1 SGHTA, CDR2 FQGNSA. For the CDR3, the DNA is TGTGCCAGCAGCCCAAACGAGGAGTATGGCTACACCTTC. Translated, it gives CASSPNEEYGYTF. The full variable domain, in which reference TRBV7-2 and TRBJ1-2 provide the parts outside the CDR3, is GAGVSQSPSNKVTEKGKDVELRCDPISGHTALYWYRQSLGQGLEFLIYFQGNSAPDKSGLPSDRFSAERTGGSVSTLTIQRTQQEDSAVYLCASSPNEEYGYTFGSGTRLTVV.

In nucleotides, the CDR3 is TGTGCCAGCAGACCCGGGTCCTCGAACACTGAAGCTTTCTTT. Protein product: CASRPGSSNTEAFF. The chain employs TRBV6-5 and TRBJ1-1; D call uncertain. The V end was cut by 6 bases, the J end by 1 base, with 12 bases between. This CDR3 spans 14 amino acids. Per the germline V gene, CDR1 is MNHEY and CDR2 is SVGAGI.

This chain joins TRBV5-1 and TRBJ2-7; the D gene is possibly TRBD2 (6 bases). Trimming removed 0 bases from V and 5 bases from J, with 12 bases in between. The germline V gene encodes CDR1 SGHRS and CDR2 YFSETQ. The CDR3 has 14 amino acids. The CDR3 protein is CASSLARGVDEQYF. CDR3 coding DNA: TGCGCCAGCAGCTTGGCCCGCGGGGTTGACGAGCAGTACTTC.

The chain is built from TRBV14 and TRBJ1-5; D possibly corresponds to TRBD1 (6 bases). Germline CDR1 is SGHDN and CDR2 is FVKESK. V dropped 2 bases and J dropped 4 bases, with 15 bases sitting between them. The CDR3 runs to 16 residues. Here the CDR3 reads CASSQPEDRTNQPQHF. The CDR3 bases are TGTGCCAGCAGCCAACCCGAAGACAGGACAAATCAGCCCCAGCATTTT.

V usage is TRBV5-4 and J usage is TRBJ2-1, with 7 bases fitting TRBD2. Germline trimming cut 1 base from V and 4 bases from J; bases unmatched to any gene: 2. The germline CDR1 and CDR2 sequences are SGHNT and YYREEE (reference sequence). CDR3 size: 14 residues. CDR3 sequence reads: CASSLRGVYNEQFF. The DNA for the CDR3 is TGTGCCAGCAGCTTGCGGGGGGTTTACAATGAGCAGTTCTTC. Full variable domain (remainder filled in from reference TRBV5-4 and TRBJ2-1): ETGVTQSPTHLIKTRGQQVTLRCSSQSGHNTVSWYQQALGQGPQFIFQYYREEENGRGNFPPRFSGLQFPNYSSELNVNALELDDSALYLCASSLRGVYNEQFFGPGTRLTVL.

This clone was seen a few times. This sequence joins TRBV24-1 and TRBJ1-6; tentatively, D is TRBD1 (5 bases). This CDR3 region has 13 residues. The V end lost 7 bases, the J end lost 7 bases, and 10 bases lay between the germline ends. The germline V gene has CDR1 KGHDR and CDR2 SFDVKD. The CDR3 coding sequence is TGTGCCACCAGCAGGGAATTCAATTCACCCCTCCACTTT. Protein: CATSREFNSPLHF.

This clone was counted only a few times. V gene TRBV30 combines with J gene TRBJ1-2; D is undetermined. V was trimmed by 5 bases and J by 8 bases, leaving 15 bases between them. The CDR3 covers 12 residues. Germline CDR1 GTSNPN, CDR2 SVGIG (reference sequence). The CDR3 DNA is TGTGCCTGGGTTAGACACCACGAGGGCTACACCTTC. Residues: CAWVRHHEGYTF. The full variable domain, with the rest looked up from reference TRBV30 and TRBJ1-2, is SQTIHQWPATLVQPVGSPLSLECTVEGTSNPNLYWYRQAAGRGLQLLFYSVGIGQISSEVPQNLSASRPQDRQFILSSKKLLLSDSGFYLCAWVRHHEGYTFGSGTRLTVV.

V usage is TRBV5-1 and J usage is TRBJ1-2; no definite D call. Germline V gene data show CDR1 as SGHRS and CDR2 as YFSETQ. This CDR3 comprises 13 residues. The ends were cut back, 0 bases at V and 6 bases at J, with 9 bases in the middle. The CDR3 loop is CASSLAGLDGYTF. CDR3 DNA: TGCGCCAGCAGCTTGGCCGGGTTGGATGGCTACACCTTC.

This sequence joins TRBV18 and TRBJ2-1; D unclear. Germline V lookup: CDR1 KGHSH, CDR2 LQKENI. The CDR3 extends over 15 amino acids. The V gene lost 4 bases and the J gene lost 5 bases, with 15 bases spanning the gap. The CDR3 region is CASSLGPGPDNEQFF. CDR3 bases: TGTGCCAGCTCACTTGGGCCAGGTCCAGACAATGAGCAGTTCTTC.

This rearrangement joins TRBV2 to TRBJ1-1; D unclear. Germline CDR1 reads SNHLY; CDR2 reads FYNNEI. Trimming stripped 8 bases from V and 4 bases from J, with 17 bases between. The CDR3 covers 14 residues. The CDR3 nucleotides are TGTGCCAGCCGACCCACGCGGGGAGGCACTGAAGCTTTCTTT. It encodes CASRPTRGGTEAFF.

This clone was seen a few times. The genes are TRBV29-1 and TRBJ2-7; 9 bases match TRBD1. This CDR3 has 13 residues. Germline CDR1 is SQVTM and CDR2 is ANQGSEA. The junction had 8 bases not matched to a gene; V was cut back by 5 bases and J by 6 bases. Written as DNA, the CDR3 is TGCAGCGTTCCCCGGGACAGGGTCTCCGAGCAGTACTTC. It encodes CSVPRDRVSEQYF.

V gene TRBV30 combines with J gene TRBJ2-7, with 16 bases identical to TRBD2. V dropped 1 base and J dropped 4; count of bases not matched to a gene: 4. CDR3 size: 16 residues. Germline values: CDR1 GTSNPN, CDR2 SVGIG (reference sequence). In DNA form, the CDR3 reads TGTGCCTGGAGTGACGGGACTAGCGGGGGGGCATACGAGCAGTACTTC. It codes for CAWSDGTSGGAYEQYF.

The V and J genes are TRBV18 and TRBJ1-3; D remains ambiguous. The germline CDR1 and CDR2 sequences are KGHSH and LQKENI. The V gene lost 4 bases and the J gene lost 1 base, with 11 bases spanning the gap. The CDR3 contains 15 residues. The CDR3 spells CASSLGGRSGNTIYF. Written as DNA, the CDR3 is TGTGCCAGCTCACTCGGAGGACGTTCTGGAAACACCATATATTTT.